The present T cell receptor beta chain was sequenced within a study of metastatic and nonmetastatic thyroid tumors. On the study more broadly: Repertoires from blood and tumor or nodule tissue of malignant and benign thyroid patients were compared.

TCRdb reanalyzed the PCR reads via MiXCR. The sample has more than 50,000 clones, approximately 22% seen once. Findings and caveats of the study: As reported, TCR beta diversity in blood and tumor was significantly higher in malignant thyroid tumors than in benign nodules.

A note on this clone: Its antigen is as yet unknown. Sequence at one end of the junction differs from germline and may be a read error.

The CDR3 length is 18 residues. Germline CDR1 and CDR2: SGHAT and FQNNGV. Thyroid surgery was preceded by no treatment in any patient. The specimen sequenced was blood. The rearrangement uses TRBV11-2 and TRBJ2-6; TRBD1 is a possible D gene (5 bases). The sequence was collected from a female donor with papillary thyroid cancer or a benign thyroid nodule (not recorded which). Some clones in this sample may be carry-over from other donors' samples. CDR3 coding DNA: TGTGCCTGCAGGTCCCGCCCCCTACAGGTCTCTCGGGCCAACGTCCTGACTTTC. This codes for CACRSRPLQVSRANVLTF. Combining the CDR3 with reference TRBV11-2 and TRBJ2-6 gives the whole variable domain EAGVAQSPRYKIIEKRQSVAFWCNPISGHATLYWYQQILGQGPKLLIQFQNNGVVDDSQLPKDRFSAERLKGVDSTLKIQPAKLEDSAVYLCACRSRPLQVSRANVLTFGAGSRLTVL.